A single sample gave rise to the 11 T cell receptor beta chains below, sequenced in a study of T cell changes during pregnancy in multiple sclerosis. Using immunoSEQ multiplex PCR, the repertoire was profiled, and TCRdb retains in-frame clones only, with some absent. The table shows under 80,000 clones, with 70% to 90% occurring only once. The material sequenced was peripheral blood, taken in the first trimester of pregnancy. These TCRs come from a female donor with multiple sclerosis, enrolled in a pregnancy study.

This clone appeared a single time. The chain has TRBV13 and TRBJ2-5; D gene ambiguous. CDR3 length equals 13 residues. The germline gives CDR1 PRHDT, CDR2 FYEKMQ (reference sequence). V gave up 0 bases and J gave up 3 bases, with 5 bases separating them. CDR3 sequence: CASSLGSEETQYF. DNA of the CDR3: TGTGCCAGCAGCTTAGGCAGTGAAGAGACCCAGTACTTC.

The rearrangement links TRBV7-9 to TRBJ2-1, with D possibly being TRBD2 (7 bases). Deletions cut 0 bases from V and 8 bases from J, with 11 bases between. The CDR3 consists of 14 residues. Germline V lookup: CDR1 SEHNR, CDR2 FQNEAQ (reference sequence). CDR3 in DNA: TGTGCCAGCAGCTTAGCTGGGGGGGGGCATGAGCAGTTCTTC. Residues: CASSLAGGGHEQFF.

The genes are TRBV6-5 and TRBJ2-5; no clear D. Trimming cost V 6 bases and J 4 bases, with 12 bases left between them. CDR1 and CDR2 (germline): MNHEY, SVGAGI. This CDR3 is built from 13 residues. The CDR3: CASSFDRGETQYF. Written as DNA, the CDR3 is TGTGCCAGCAGCTTTGACCGAGGAGAGACCCAGTACTTC.

The V and J genes are TRBV16 and TRBJ2-5; D might be TRBD2 (6 bases). Trimming shortened V by 1 base and J by 4 bases, and 7 bases separated the two germline ends. This CDR3 has 13 amino acids. CDR1 is KGHSY, CDR2 FQNENV, per germline. This CDR3 reads CASSQYSGETQYF. Here the CDR3 DNA reads TGTGCCAGCAGCCAATATAGCGGAGAGACCCAGTACTTC.

The V and J genes are TRBV6-5 and TRBJ1-5; D perhaps matches TRBD1 (6 bases). Germline CDR1 and CDR2: MNHEY and SVGAGI. The CDR3 consists of 13 residues. Trimming left V 5 bases short and J 4 bases short, with 9 bases between. The CDR3 region is CASSPTGNQPQHF. The CDR3 DNA reads TGTGCCAGCAGTCCTACAGGGAATCAGCCCCAGCATTTT.

This clone was picked up a small number of times. The V and J genes are TRBV7-3 and TRBJ2-3, with D perhaps TRBD2 (6 bases). Germline V gives CDR1 SGHTA, CDR2 FQGTGA. The CDR3 is 14 amino acids. Trimming left V 5 bases short and J 4 bases short, with 13 bases between. The CDR3 region is CASSQNVAADTQYF. For the CDR3, the DNA is TGTGCCAGCAGCCAAAACGTAGCGGCAGATACGCAGTATTTT.

V and J are TRBV2 and TRBJ2-1; TRBD2 matches at 11 bases. Germline V CDR1 and CDR2: SNHLY, FYNNEI. The V and J ends lost 7 bases and 2 bases, in that order; junction bases with no gene match: 7. The CDR3 runs 16 residues. The chain's CDR3 is CASTTGLAGTYNEQFF. CDR3 nucleotide sequence: TGTGCCAGCACTACCGGACTAGCGGGCACCTACAATGAGCAGTTCTTC. Complete variable domain (other parts from reference TRBV2 and TRBJ2-1): EPEVTQTPSHQVTQMGQEVILRCVPISNHLYFYWYRQILGQKVEFLVSFYNNEISEKSEIFDDQFSVERPDGSNFTLKIRSTKLEDSAMYFCASTTGLAGTYNEQFFGPGTRLTVL.

V gene TRBV19 combines with J gene TRBJ2-7; 7 bases fit TRBD2. The CDR3 spans 15 residues. V lost 7 bases and J lost 3; bases outside the gene matches: 12. The germline gives CDR1 LNHDA, CDR2 SQIVND (reference sequence). CDR3 coding DNA: TGTGCCAGTACTCCAAGCGGGAAAGGGTACTACGAGCAGTACTTC. Its protein is CASTPSGKGYYEQYF. Looking up the rest from reference TRBV19 and TRBJ2-7 gives the full variable domain: DGGITQSPKYLFRKEGQNVTLSCEQNLNHDAMYWYRQDPGQGLRLIYYSQIVNDFQKGDIAEGYSVSREKKESFPLTVTSAQKNPTAFYLCASTPSGKGYYEQYFGPGTRLTVT.

DNA of the CDR3: TGTGCCAGCAGCGAAGGGACTAGCGGGAGATTTCGCTCCTACGAGCAGTACTTC. This sequence encodes CASSEGTSGRFRSYEQYF. The gene calls are TRBV7-9 and TRBJ2-7, with 14 nucleotides matching TRBD2. The CDR3 contains 18 residues. V lost 5 bases, J lost 0 bases, and 9 bases stayed unmatched. Germline V gives CDR1 SEHNR, CDR2 FQNEAQ (reference sequence).

This chain links TRBV6-5 with TRBJ2-7; 7 bases agree with TRBD1. CDR1 and CDR2 (germline): MNHEY, SVGAGI. This CDR3 is 14 amino acids long. V dropped 7 bases and J dropped 3; count of bases not matched to a gene: 9. CDR3: CASKKSGQVYEQYF. As DNA, the CDR3 is TGTGCCAGCAAGAAATCCGGACAGGTCTACGAGCAGTACTTC.

The chain recombines TRBV4-2 with TRBJ2-1, with a possible D match to TRBD2 (5 bases). The CDR3 is 14 amino acids. CDR1 and CDR2 from the germline V gene are LGHNA and YNFKEQ. Trimming took 1 base from V and 8 from J, leaving 12 bases between them. This CDR3 is CASSQGLTRDEQFF. Written as DNA, the CDR3 is TGTGCCAGCAGCCAAGGACTAACGAGGGATGAGCAGTTCTTC.